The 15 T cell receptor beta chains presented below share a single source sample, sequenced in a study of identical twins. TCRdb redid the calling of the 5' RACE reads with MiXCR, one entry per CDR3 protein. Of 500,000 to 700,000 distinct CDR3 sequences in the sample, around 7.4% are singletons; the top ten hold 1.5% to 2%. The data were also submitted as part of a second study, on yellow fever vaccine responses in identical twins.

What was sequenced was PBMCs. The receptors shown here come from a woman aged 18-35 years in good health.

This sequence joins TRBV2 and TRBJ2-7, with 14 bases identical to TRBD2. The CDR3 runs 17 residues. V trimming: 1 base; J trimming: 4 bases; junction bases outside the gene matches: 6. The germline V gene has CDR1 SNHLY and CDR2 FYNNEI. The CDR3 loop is CASSEVVGLAGVYEQYF. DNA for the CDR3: TGTGCCAGCAGTGAAGTAGTGGGACTAGCGGGAGTATACGAGCAGTACTTC.

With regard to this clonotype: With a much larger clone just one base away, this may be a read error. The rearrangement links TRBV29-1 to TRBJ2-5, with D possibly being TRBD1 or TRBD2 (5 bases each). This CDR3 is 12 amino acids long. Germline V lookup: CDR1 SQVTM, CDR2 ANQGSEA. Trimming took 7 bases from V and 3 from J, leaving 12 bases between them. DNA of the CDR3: TGCAGCGCTGTATGGGGGAAAGAGACCCAGTACTTC. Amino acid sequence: CSAVWGKETQYF.

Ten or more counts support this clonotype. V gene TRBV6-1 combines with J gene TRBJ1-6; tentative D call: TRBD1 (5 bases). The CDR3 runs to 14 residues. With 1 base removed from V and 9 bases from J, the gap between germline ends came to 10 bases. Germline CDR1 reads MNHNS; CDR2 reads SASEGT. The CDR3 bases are TGTGCCAGCAGTGAAGGGGGCTGGGGTTCACCCCTCCACTTT. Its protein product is CASSEGGWGSPLHF.

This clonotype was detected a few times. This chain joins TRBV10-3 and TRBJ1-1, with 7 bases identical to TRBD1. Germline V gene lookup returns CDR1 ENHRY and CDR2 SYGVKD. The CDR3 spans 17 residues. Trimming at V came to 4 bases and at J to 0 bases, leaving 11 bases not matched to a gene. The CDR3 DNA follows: TGTGCCATCAGTGCGGGACAGCCTCAAATAATGAACACTGAAGCTTTCTTT. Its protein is CAISAGQPQIMNTEAFF.

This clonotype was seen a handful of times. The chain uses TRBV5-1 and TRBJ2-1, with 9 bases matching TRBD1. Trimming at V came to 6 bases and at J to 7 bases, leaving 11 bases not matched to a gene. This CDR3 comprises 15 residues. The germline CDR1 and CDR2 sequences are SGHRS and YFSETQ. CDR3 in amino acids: CASIGTGNTENEQFF. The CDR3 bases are TGCGCCAGCATCGGGACAGGGAATACAGAGAATGAGCAGTTCTTC.

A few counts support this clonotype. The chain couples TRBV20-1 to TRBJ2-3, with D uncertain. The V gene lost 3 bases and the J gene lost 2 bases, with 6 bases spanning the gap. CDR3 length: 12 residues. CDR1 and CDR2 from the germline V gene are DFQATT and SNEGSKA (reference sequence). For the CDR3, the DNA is TGCAGTGCTAGGAAAGACACAGATACGCAGTATTTT. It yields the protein CSARKDTDTQYF.

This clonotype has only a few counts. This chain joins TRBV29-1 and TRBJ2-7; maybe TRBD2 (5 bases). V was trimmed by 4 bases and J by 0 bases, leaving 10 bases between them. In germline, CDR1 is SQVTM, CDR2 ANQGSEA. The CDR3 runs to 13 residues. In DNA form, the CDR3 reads TGCAGCGTTGTATCGGGAATCTCCTACGAGCAGTACTTC. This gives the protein CSVVSGISYEQYF.

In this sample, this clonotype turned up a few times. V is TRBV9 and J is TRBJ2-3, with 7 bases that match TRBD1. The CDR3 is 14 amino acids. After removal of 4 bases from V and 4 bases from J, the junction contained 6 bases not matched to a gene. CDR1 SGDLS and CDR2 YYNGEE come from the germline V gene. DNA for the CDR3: TGTGCCAGCAGCACGCGACAGGGATCAGATACGCAGTATTTT. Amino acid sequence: CASSTRQGSDTQYF.

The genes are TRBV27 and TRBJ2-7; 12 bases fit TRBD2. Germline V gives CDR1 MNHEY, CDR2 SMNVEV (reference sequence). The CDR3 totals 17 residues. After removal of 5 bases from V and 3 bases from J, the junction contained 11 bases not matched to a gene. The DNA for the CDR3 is TGTGCCAGCAGTGAACCTCGGACTAGCGGGATTCTCTACGAGCAGTACTTC. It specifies CASSEPRTSGILYEQYF.

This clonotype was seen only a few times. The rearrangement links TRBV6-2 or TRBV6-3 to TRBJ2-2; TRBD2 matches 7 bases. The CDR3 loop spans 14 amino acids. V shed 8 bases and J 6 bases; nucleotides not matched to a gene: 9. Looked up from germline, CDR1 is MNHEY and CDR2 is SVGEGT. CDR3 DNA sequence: TGTGCCAGCCCCCTAGCGGAGGGCCCCGGGGAGCTGTTTTTT. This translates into CASPLAEGPGELFF.

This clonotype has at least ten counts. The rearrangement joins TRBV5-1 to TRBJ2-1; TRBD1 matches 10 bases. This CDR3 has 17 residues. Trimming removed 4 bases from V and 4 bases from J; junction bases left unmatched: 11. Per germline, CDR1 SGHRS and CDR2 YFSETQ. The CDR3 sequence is CASSLEGRTGGYNEQFF. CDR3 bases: TGCGCCAGCAGCCTCGAGGGGCGGACAGGGGGTTACAATGAGCAGTTCTTC.

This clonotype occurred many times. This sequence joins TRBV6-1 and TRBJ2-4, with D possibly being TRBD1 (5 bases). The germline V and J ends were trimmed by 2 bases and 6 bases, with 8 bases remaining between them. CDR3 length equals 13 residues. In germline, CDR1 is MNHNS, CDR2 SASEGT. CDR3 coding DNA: TGTGCCAGCAGTGAATTAAGGGGAAACATTCAGTACTTC. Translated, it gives CASSELRGNIQYF.

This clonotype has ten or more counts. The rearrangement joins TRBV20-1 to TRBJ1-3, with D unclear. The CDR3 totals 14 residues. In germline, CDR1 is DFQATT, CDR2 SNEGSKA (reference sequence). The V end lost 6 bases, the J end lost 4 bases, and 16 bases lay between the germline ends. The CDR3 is CSAPTGGKGNTIYF. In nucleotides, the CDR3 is TGCAGTGCCCCGACCGGCGGGAAAGGAAACACCATATATTTT.

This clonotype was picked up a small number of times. The CDR3 is CSARKASVSTDTQYF. The CDR3, as DNA: TGCAGTGCTAGAAAGGCTAGCGTATCCACAGATACGCAGTATTTT. The chain is built from TRBV20-1 and TRBJ2-3, with D maybe TRBD2 (6 bases). V lost 2 bases and J 2 bases, leaving 14 bases between the germline ends. CDR3 length equals 15 residues. CDR1 and CDR2 from the germline V gene are DFQATT and SNEGSKA (reference sequence).

CDR3 amino acids: CATSGTGRGDNEQFF. The DNA for the CDR3 is TGTGCCACCAGCGGAACCGGGAGGGGAGACAATGAGCAGTTCTTC. The chain carries TRBV15 and TRBJ2-1; 8 bases fit TRBD2. V trimming: 5 bases; J trimming: 5 bases; junction bases outside the gene matches: 8. Germline V gene sequence: CDR1 LNHNV, CDR2 YYDKDF (reference sequence). The CDR3 runs 15 residues.